This TCR beta chain was captured by sequencing in a study of cytomegalovirus exposure and HLA in healthy donors. Overall study: In terms of ancestry, the Caucasian-associated cluster contained roughly 81% of the roughly 360 genotyped donors. Points from the study as a whole: The listing of some 170 TCR beta chains classed them as cytomegalovirus-associated. Reported findings show TCR beta sequences accurately forecast HLA-A and HLA-B alleles in most subjects. HLA alleles were associated with 17,000 or so TCR beta sequences in a later analysis at 0.05 false discovery rate.

PCR was performed using 60 Vbeta and 13 Jbeta primers. Produced via immunoSEQ multiplex PCR; TCRdb's table is partial and in-frame only. This sample has 100,000 to 140,000 clones; under 80% occur once, and the top ten carry 14%. Details on this clone: The antigen is unknown.

This receptor was identified in a woman aged 35 to 49 in good health and CMV-seropositive. Sequenced: PBMCs.

CDR3 DNA sequence: TGTGCCAGCAGTTACTCGACAAAACCTAACTATGGCTACACCTTC. It translates to CASSYSTKPNYGYTF. This chain links TRBV6-5 with TRBJ1-2, with no clear D. The CDR3 contains 15 residues. The germline V and J ends were trimmed by 0 bases and 0 bases, with 8 bases remaining between them. CDR1 is MNHEY, CDR2 SVGAGI, per germline.